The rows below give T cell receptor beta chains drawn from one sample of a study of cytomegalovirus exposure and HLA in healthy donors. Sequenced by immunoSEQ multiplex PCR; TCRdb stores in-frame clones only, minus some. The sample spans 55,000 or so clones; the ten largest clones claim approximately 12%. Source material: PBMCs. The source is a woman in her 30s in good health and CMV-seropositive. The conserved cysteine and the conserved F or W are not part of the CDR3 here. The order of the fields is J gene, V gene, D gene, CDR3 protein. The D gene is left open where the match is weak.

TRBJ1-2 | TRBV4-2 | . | ASSHLSGEYGYT
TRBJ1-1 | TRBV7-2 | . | ASSLVWQGFTEAF
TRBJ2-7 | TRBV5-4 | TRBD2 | ASSDATSGTYEQY
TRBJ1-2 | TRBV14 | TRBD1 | ASSHTRDRAAT
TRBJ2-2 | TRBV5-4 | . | ASRGGAGELF
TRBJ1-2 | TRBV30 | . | AWSGRAADYGYT
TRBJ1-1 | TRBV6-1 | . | ASSLYHTEAF
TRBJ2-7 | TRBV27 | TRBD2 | ASSSGLASYEQY
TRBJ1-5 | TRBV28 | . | ASSHYAKTGYSNQPQH
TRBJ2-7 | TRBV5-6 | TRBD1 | ASSWWTGHEQY
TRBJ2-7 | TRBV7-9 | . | ASSFTVYEQY
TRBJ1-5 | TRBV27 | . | ASSPVGGGNQPQH
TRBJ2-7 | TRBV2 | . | ASSPGLGAYEQY
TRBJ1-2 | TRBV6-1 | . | ASSERHTDGYT
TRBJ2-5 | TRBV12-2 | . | ASRFGLAGGETQY
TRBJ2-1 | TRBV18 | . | ASSLNSLSSYNEQF
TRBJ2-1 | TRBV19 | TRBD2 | ASSQGLAGVEQF
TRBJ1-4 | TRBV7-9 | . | ASSLGPVEKLF
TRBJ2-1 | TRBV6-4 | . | ASRISLASNEQF
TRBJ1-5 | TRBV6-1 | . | ASSELQGYQPQH
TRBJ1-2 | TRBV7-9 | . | ASSHQGPGGYT
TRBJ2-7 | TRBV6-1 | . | ASSEASPSTYEQY
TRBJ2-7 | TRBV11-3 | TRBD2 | ASSSGSLAPEQY
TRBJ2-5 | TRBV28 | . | ASSGASKWLTQY
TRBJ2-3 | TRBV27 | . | ASSLPSRGFTDTQY
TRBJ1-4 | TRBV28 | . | ASSLYQGNEKLF
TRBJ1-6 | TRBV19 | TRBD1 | ATRPTGRNSPLH
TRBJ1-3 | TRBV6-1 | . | ASSQEGGFGNTIY
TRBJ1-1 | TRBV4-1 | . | ASSHDLTGAGNTEAF
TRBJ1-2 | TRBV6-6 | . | ASRAGRGAMDGYT
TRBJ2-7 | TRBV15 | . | ATSRDNRREQY
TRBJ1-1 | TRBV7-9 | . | ASSLDGHAVNTEAF
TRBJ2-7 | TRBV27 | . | ASGGGAYEQY
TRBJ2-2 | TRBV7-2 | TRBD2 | ASTFAGGYPGELF
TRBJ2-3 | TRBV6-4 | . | ASSDLNTDTQY
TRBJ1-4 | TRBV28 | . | ASGGLGTPNEKLF
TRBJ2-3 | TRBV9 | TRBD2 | ASSLRSGGGTDTQY
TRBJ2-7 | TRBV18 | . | ASSPGYEQY
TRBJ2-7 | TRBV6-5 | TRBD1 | ASRLGQGYEQY
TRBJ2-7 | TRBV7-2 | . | ASSFLSYREHEQY
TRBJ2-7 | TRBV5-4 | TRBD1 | ASSLLQTGGDEQY
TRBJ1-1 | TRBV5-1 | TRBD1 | ASSSPGGRNTEAF
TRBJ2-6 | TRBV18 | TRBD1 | ASSPGDRGPGANVLT
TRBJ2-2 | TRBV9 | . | ASSVGGGGGELF
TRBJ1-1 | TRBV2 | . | ASIRQGMANTEAF
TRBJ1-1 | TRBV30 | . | AGTRITTVITEAF
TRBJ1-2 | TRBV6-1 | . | ASSDRYGYT
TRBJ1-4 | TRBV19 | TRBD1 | ASSMDRGWTNEKLF
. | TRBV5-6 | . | ASSLVSRGYEQY
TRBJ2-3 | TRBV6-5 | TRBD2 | ARGGEGEADTQY